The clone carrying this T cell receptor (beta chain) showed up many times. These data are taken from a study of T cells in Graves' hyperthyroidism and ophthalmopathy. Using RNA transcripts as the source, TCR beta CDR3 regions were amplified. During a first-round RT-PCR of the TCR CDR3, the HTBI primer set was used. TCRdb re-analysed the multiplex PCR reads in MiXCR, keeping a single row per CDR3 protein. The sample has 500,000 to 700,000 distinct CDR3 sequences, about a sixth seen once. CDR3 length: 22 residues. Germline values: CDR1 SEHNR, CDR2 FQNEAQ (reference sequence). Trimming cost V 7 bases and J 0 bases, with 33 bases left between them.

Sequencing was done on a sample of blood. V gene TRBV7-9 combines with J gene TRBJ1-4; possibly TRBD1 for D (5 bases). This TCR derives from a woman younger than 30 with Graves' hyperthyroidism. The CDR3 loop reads CASTFGGSWGDLESATNEKLFF. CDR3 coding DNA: TGTGCCAGCACATTCGGGGGATCTTGGGGCGACCTCGAATCTGCAACTAATGAAAAACTGTTTTTT. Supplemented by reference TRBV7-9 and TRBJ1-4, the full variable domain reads DTGVSQNPRHKITKRGQNVTFRCDPISEHNRLYWYRQTLGQGPEFLTYFQNEAQLEKSRLLSDRFSAERPKGSFSTLEIQRTEQGDSAMYLCASTFGGSWGDLESATNEKLFFGSGTQLSVL.